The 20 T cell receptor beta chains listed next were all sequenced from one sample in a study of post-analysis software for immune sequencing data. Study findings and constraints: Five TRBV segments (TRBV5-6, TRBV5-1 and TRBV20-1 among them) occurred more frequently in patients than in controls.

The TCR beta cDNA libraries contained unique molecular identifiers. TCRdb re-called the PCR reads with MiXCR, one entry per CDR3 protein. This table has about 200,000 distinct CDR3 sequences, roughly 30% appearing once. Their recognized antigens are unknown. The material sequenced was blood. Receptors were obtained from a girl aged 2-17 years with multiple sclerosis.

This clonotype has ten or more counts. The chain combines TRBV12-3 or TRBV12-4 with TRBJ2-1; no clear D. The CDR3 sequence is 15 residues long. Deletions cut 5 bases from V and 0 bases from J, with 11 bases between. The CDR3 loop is CASSPESNSYNEQFF. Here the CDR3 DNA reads TGTGCCAGCAGTCCTGAGTCAAACTCCTACAATGAGCAGTTCTTC.

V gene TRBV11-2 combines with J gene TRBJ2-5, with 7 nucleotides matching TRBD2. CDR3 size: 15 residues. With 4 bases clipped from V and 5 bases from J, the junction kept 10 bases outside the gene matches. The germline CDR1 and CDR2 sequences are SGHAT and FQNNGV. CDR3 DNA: TGTGCCAGCAGCTCGTGGGGGGGGATTGGGGAGACCCAGTACTTC. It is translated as CASSSWGGIGETQYF.

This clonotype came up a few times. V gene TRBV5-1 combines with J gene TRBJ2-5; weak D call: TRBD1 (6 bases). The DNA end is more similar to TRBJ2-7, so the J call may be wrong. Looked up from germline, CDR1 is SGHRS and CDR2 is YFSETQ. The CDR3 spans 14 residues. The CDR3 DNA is TGCGCCAGCGGTCAGTCAGGGGCGAAGTACGAGCAGTACTTC. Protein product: CASGQSGAKYEQYF.

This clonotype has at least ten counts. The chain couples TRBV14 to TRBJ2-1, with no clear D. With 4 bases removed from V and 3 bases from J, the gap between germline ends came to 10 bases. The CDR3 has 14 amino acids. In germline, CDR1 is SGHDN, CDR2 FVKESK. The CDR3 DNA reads TGTGCCAGCAGCCCCGGACCGCGCTACAATGAGCAGTTCTTC. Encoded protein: CASSPGPRYNEQFF.

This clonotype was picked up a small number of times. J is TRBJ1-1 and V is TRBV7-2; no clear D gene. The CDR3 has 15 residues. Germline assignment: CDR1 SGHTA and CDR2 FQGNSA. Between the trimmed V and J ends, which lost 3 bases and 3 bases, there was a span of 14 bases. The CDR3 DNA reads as TGTGCCAGCAGCTTTGTCGCGGGGAAGTACACTGAAGCTTTCTTT. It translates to CASSFVAGKYTEAFF. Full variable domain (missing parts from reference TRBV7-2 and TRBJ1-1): GAGVSQSPSNKVTEKGKDVELRCDPISGHTALYWYRQSLGQGLEFLIYFQGNSAPDKSGLPSDRFSAERTGGSVSTLTIQRTQQEDSAVYLCASSFVAGKYTEAFFGQGTRLTVV.

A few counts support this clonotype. CDR3 sequence reads: CAWRPSGASYEQYF. The CDR3 DNA reads TGTGCCTGGAGGCCTAGCGGGGCCTCCTACGAGCAGTACTTC. The gene calls are TRBV30 and TRBJ2-7, with 9 bases matching TRBD2. V trimming: 3 bases; J trimming: 0 bases; junction bases outside the gene matches: 3. The CDR3 contains 14 residues. Per the germline V gene, CDR1 is GTSNPN and CDR2 is SVGIG (reference sequence).

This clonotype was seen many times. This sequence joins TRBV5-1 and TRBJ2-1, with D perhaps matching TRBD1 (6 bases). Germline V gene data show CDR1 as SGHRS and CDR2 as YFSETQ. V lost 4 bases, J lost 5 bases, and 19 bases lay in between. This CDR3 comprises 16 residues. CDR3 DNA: TGCGCCAGCAGCGTCTCCCCCTCGACAGGTAACAATGAGCAGTTCTTC. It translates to CASSVSPSTGNNEQFF.

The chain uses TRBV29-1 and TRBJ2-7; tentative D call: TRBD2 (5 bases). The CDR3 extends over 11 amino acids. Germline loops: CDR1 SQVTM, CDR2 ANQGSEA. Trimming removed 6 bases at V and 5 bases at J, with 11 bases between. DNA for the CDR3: TGCAGCGTGCCCGGGAACCACGAGCAGTACTTC. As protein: CSVPGNHEQYF.

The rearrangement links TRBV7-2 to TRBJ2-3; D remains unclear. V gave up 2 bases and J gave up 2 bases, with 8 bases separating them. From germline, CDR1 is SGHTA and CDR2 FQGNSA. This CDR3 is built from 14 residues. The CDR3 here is CASSLWTLTDTQYF. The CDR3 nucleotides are TGTGCCAGCAGCTTATGGACGCTCACAGATACGCAGTATTTT.

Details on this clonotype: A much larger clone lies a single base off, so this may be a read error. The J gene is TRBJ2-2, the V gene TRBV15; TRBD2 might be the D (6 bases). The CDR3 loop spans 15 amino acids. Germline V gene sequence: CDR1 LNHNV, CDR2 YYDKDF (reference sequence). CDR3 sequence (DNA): TGTGCCACCAGCAGGAGGTTCGGGGAGGACGGGGGGCTGTTTTTT. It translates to CATSRRFGEDGGLFF.

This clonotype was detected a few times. The CDR3 spells CSVDHTGIGTEAFF. CDR3 DNA: TGCAGCGTCGACCACACAGGGATTGGCACTGAAGCTTTCTTT. This chain uses TRBV29-1 with TRBJ1-1; D possibly corresponds to TRBD1 (6 bases). The germline gives CDR1 SQVTM, CDR2 ANQGSEA. Trimming pared 6 bases from V and 4 bases from J, leaving 18 bases between. This CDR3 region has 14 residues.

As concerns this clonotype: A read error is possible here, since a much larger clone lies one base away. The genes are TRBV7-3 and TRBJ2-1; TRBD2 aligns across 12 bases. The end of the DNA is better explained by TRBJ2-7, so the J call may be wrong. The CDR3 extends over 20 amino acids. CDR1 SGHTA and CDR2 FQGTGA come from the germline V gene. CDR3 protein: CASSLSSPSGGAFPYNEQYF. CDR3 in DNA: TGTGCCAGCAGCTTAAGCTCCCCTAGCGGGGGGGCATTCCCCTACAATGAGCAGTACTTC.

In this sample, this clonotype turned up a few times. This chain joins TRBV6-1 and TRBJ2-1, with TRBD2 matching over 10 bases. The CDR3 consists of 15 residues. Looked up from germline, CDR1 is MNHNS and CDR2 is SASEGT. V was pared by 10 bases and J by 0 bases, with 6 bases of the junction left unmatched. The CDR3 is CAITRLAGSYNEQFF. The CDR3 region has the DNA TGTGCCATCACACGACTAGCGGGCTCCTACAATGAGCAGTTCTTC.

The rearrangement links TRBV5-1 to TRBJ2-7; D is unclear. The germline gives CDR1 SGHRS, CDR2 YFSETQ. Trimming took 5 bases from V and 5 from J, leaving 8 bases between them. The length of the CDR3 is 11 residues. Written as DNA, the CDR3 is TGCGCCAGCAGGCTTACAGACGAGCAGTACTTC. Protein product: CASRLTDEQYF. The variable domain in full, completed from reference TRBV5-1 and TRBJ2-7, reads KAGVTQTPRYLIKTRGQQVTLSCSPISGHRSVSWYQQTPGQGLQFLFEYFSETQRNKGNFPGRFSGRQFSNSRSEMNVSTLELGDSALYLCASRLTDEQYFGPGTRLTVT.

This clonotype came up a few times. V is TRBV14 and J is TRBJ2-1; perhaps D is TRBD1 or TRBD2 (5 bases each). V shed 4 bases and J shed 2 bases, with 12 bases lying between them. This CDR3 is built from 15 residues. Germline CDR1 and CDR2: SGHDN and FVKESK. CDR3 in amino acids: CASSPLGVTYNEQFF. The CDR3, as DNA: TGTGCCAGCAGCCCCTTGGGGGTCACCTACAATGAGCAGTTCTTC.

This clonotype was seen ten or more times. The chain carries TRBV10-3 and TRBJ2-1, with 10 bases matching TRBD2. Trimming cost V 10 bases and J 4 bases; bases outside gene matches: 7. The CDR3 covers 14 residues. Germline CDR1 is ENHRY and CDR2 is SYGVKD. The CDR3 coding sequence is TGTGCCACCAATCTAGCGGGAGCTTACAATGAGCAGTTCTTC. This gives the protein CATNLAGAYNEQFF.

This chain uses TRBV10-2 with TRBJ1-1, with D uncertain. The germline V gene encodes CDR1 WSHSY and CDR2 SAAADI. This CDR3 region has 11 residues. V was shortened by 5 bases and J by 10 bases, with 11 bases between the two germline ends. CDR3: CASSQQQAAFF. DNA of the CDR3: TGCGCCAGCAGTCAACAGCAAGCAGCTTTCTTT.

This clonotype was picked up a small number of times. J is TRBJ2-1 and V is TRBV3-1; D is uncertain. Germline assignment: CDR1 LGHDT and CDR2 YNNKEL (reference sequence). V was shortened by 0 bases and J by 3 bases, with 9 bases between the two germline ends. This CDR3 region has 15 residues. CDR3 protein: CASSQDSAVYNEQFF. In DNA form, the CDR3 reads TGTGCCAGCAGCCAAGACTCCGCTGTCTACAATGAGCAGTTCTTC.

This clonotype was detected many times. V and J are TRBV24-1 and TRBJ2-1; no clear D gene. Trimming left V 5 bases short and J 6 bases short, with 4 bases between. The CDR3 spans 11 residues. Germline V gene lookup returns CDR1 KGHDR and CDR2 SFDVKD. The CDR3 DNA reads TGTGCCACCAGTGTTCTCAATGAGCAGTTCTTC. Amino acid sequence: CATSVLNEQFF.

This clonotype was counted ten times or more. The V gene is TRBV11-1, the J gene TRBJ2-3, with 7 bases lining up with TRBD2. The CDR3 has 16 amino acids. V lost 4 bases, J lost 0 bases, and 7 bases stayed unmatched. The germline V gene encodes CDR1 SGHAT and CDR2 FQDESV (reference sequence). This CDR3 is CASSSRWEGSTDTQYF. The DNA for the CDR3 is TGTGCCAGCAGCTCTAGATGGGAGGGGAGCACAGATACGCAGTATTTT.